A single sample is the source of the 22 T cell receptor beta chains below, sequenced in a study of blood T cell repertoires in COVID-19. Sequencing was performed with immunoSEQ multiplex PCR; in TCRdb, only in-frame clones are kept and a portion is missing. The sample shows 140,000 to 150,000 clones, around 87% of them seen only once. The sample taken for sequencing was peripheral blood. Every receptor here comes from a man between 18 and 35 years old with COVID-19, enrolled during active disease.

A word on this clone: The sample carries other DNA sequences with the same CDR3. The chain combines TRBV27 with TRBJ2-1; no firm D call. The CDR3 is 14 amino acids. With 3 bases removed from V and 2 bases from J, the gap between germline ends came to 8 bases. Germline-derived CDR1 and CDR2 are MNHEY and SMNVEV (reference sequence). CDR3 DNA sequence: TGTGCCAGCAGTTTTAGTGGTACCTACAATGAGCAGTTCTTC. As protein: CASSFSGTYNEQFF.

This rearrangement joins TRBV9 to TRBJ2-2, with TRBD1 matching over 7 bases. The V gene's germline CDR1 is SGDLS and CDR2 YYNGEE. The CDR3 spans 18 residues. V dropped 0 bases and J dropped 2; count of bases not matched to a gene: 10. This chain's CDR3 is CASSVAGRQGLNTGELFF. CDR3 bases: TGTGCCAGCAGCGTAGCTGGGCGACAGGGCCTTAACACCGGGGAGCTGTTTTTT.

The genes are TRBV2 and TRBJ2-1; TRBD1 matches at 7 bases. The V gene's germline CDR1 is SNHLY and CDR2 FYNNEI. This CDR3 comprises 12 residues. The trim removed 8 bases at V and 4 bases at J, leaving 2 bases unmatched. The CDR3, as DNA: TGTGCCAGCCGGACAGGATACAATGAGCAGTTCTTC. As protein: CASRTGYNEQFF.

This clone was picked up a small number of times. The chain's CDR3 is CASRLWRGRETEAFF. Here the CDR3 DNA reads TGTGCCAGCAGGCTCTGGAGGGGGCGCGAGACTGAAGCTTTCTTT. The chain combines TRBV7-6 with TRBJ1-1; 7 nucleotides agree with TRBD1. CDR3 size: 15 residues. Trimming removed 6 bases from V and 5 bases from J; junction bases left unmatched: 12. Germline CDR1 SGHVS, CDR2 FNYEAQ.

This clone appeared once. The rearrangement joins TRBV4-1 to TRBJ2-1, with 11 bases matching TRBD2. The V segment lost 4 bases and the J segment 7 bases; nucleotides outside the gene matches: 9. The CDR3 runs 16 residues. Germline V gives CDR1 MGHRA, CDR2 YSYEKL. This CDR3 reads CASSPPGGTSGNEQFF. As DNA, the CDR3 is TGCGCCAGCAGCCCACCAGGGGGGACTAGCGGTAATGAGCAGTTCTTC.

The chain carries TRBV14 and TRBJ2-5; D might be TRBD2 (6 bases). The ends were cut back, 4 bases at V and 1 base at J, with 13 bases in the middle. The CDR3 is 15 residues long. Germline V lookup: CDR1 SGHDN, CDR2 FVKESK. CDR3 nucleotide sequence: TGTGCCAGCAGCCCCCAATTCGGGAGCCAAGAGACCCAGTACTTC. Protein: CASSPQFGSQETQYF.

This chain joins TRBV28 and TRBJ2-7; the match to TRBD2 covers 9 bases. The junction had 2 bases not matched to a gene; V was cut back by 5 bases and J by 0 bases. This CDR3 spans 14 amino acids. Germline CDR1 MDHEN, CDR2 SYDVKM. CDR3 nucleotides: TGTGCCAGCAGTCCTAGCGGGGCCTCCTACGAGCAGTACTTC. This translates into CASSPSGASYEQYF.

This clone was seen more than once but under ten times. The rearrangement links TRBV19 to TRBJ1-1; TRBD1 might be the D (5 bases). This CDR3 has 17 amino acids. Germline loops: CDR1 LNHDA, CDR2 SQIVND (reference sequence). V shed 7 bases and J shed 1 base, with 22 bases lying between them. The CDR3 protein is CASTNRGGASWNTEAFF. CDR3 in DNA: TGTGCCAGTACCAATCGGGGCGGGGCCTCGTGGAACACTGAAGCTTTCTTT.

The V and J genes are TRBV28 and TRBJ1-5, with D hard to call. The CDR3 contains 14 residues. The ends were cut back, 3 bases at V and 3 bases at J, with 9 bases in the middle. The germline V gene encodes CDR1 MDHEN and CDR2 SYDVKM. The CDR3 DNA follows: TGTGCCAGCAGTTTGAGGGTTTACAATCAGCCCCAGCATTTT. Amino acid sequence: CASSLRVYNQPQHF.

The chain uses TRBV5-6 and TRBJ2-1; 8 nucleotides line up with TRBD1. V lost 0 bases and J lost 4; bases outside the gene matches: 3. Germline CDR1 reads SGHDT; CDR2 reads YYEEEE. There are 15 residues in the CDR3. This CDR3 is CASSLAQGAYNEQFF. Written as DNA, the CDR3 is TGTGCCAGCAGCTTGGCTCAGGGGGCATACAATGAGCAGTTCTTC.

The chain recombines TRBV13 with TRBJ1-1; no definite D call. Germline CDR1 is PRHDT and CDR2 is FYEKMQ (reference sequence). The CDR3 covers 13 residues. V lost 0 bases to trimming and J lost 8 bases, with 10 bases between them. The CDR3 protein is CASSLGERAEAFF. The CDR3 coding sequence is TGTGCCAGCAGCTTAGGTGAGAGGGCCGAAGCTTTCTTT.

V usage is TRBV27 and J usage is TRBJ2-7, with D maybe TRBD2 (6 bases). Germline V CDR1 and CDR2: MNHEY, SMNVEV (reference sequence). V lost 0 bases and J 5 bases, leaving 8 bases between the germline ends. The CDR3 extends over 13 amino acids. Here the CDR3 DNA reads TGTGCCAGCAGTTTATCAGGGAGGAACGAGCAGTACTTC. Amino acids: CASSLSGRNEQYF.

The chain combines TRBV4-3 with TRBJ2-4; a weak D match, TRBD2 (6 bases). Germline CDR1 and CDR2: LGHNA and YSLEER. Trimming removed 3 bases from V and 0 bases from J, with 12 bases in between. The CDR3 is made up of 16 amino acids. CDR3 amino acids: CASSHGRGLAKNIQYF. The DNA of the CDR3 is TGCGCCAGCAGCCACGGACGGGGACTAGCCAAAAACATTCAGTACTTC.

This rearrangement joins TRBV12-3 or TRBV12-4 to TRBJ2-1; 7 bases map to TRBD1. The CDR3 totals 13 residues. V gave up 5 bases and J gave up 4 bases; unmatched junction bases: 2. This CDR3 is CASSGTVYNEQFF. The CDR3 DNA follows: TGTGCCAGCAGTGGGACAGTATACAATGAGCAGTTCTTC.

The CDR3 nucleotides are TGTGCCAGCAGTTTCTTAGGGGGACTAGCTGGGTACGAGCAGTACTTC. This encodes CASSFLGGLAGYEQYF. The chain has TRBV28 and TRBJ2-7, with 9 positions matching TRBD2. Per germline, CDR1 MDHEN and CDR2 SYDVKM. CDR3 length equals 16 residues. Losses at the gene ends were 3 bases for V and 4 bases for J; bases not matched to a gene: 10.

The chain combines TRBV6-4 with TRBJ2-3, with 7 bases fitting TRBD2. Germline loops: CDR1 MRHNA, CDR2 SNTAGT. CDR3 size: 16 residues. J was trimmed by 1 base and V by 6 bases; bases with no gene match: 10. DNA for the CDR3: TGTGCCAGCAGGCCCCTAGTAGCGGGCGGCACAGATACGCAGTATTTT. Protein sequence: CASRPLVAGGTDTQYF.

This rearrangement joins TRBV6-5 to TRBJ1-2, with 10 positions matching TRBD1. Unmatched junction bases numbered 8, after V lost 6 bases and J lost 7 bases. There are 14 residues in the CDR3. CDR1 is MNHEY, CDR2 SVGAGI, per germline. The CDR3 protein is CASRPTGGASGYTF. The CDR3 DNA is TGTGCCAGCAGACCGACAGGGGGCGCGTCTGGCTACACCTTC.

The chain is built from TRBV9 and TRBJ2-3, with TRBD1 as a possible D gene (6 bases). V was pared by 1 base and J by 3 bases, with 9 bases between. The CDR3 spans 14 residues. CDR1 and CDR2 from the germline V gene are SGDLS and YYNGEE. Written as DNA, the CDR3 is TGTGCCAGCAGCGTACTACAGGGAACAGATACGCAGTATTTT. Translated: CASSVLQGTDTQYF.

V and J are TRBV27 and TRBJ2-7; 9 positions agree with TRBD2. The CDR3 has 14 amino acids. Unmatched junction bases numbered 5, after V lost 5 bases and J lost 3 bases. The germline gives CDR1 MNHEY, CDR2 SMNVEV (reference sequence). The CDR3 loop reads CASSILAGFYEQYF. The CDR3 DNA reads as TGTGCCAGCAGTATACTAGCGGGCTTCTACGAGCAGTACTTC.

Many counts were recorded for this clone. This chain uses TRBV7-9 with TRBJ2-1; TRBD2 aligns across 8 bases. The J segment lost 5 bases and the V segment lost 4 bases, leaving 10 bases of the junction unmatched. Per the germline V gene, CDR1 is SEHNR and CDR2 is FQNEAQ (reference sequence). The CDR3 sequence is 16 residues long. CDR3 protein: CASSSPTSVTHNEQFF. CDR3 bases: TGTGCCAGCAGCTCTCCGACTAGCGTCACTCACAATGAGCAGTTCTTC. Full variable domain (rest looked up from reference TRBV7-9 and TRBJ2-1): DTGVSQNPRHKITKRGQNVTFRCDPISEHNRLYWYRQTLGQGPEFLTYFQNEAQLEKSRLLSDRFSAERPKGSFSTLEIQRTEQGDSAMYLCASSSPTSVTHNEQFFGPGTRLTVL.

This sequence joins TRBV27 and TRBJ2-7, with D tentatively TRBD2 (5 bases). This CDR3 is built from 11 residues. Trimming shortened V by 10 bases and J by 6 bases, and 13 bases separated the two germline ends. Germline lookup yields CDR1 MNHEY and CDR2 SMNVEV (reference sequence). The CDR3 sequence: CATKVGSEQYF. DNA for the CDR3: TGTGCCACCAAGGTAGGGAGCGAGCAGTACTTC.

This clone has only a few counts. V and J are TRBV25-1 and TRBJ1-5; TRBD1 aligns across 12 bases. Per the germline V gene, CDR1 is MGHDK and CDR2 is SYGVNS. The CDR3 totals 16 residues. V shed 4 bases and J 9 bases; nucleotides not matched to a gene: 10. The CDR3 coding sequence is TGTGCCAGCAGTGCCCGGGACAGGGGGCCCCAGAGGCCCCAGCATTTT. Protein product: CASSARDRGPQRPQHF.